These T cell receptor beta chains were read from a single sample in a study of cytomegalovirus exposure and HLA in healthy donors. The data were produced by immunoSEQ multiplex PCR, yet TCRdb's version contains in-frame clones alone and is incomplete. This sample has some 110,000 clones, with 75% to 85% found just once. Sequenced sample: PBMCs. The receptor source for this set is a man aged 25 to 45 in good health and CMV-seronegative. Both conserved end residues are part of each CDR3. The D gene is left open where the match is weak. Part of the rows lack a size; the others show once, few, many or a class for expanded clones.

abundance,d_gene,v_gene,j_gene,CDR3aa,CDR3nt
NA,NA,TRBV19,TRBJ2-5,CASSIRRGQRGETQYF,TGTGCCAGTAGTATACGGAGAGGTCAACGTGGGGAGACCCAGTACTTC
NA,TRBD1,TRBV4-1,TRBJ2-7,CASSRVGQGSEQYF,TGCGCCAGCAGCCGGGTGGGACAGGGGAGCGAGCAGTACTTC
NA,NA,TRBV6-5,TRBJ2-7,CASRTGEYYEQYF,TGTGCCAGCAGGACGGGGGAATACTACGAGCAGTACTTC
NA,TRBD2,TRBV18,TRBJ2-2,CASLGLAVNTGELFF,TGTGCCAGCCTCGGACTAGCGGTGAACACCGGGGAGCTGTTTTTT
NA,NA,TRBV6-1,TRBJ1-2,CASSDRLVAPVGYTF,TGTGCCAGCAGTGATCGTTTGGTGGCCCCTGTTGGCTACACCTTC
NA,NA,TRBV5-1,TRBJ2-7,CASSPGGTGFYEQYF,TGCGCCAGCAGTCCGGGAGGGACAGGGTTCTACGAGCAGTACTTC
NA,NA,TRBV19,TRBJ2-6,CASQTGISGANVLTF,TGTGCCAGTCAGACAGGTATTTCTGGGGCCAACGTCCTGACTTTC
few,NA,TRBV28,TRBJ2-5,CASEKPGSWYF,TGTGCCAGCGAAAAACCGGGTTCGTGGTACTTC
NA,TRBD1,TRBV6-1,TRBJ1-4,CACQGAENEKLFF,TGTGCCTGCCAGGGGGCCGAAAATGAAAAACTGTTTTTT
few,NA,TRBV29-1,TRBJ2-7,CSALTGTYEQYF,TGCAGCGCTCTTACGGGAACCTACGAGCAGTACTTC
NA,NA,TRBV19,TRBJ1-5,CASSSFQGWGQPQHF,TGTGCCAGTAGTAGTTTTCAGGGGTGGGGTCAGCCCCAGCATTTT
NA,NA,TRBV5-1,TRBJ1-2,CASSLGQEAGYTF,TGCGCCAGCAGCTTGGGCCAGGAAGCTGGCTACACCTTC
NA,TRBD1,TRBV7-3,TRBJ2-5,CASSLNAGGTGTQYF,TGTGCCAGCAGCTTAAACGCAGGGGGCACTGGGACCCAGTACTTC
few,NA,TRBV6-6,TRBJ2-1,CASSYFVSSDNEQFF,TGTGCCAGCAGTTATTTCGTGAGTTCCGATAATGAGCAGTTCTTC
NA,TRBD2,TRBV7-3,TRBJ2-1,CASSSQGTSGTNEQFF,TGTGCCAGCAGCTCCCAGGGTACTAGCGGGACTAATGAGCAGTTCTTC
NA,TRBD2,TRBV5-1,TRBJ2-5,CASSPGTRQETQYF,TGCGCCAGCAGCCCGGGGACTAGACAAGAGACCCAGTACTTC
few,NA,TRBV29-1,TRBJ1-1,CSARIGGSGTEAFF,TGCAGCGCGAGAATCGGGGGGTCAGGCACTGAAGCTTTCTTT
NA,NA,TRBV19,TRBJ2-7,CASSGPAYEQYF,TGTGCCAGTAGTGGTCCGGCCTACGAGCAGTACTTC
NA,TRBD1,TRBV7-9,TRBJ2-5,CASSRTTGVQETQYF,TGTGCCAGCAGCCGAACCACAGGGGTCCAAGAGACCCAGTACTTC
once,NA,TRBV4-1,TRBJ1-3,CASSQGGGSSGNTIYF,TGCGCCAGCAGCCAAGGGGGGGGCAGCTCTGGAAACACCATATATTTT
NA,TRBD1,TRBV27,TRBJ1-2,CASSTTSTGGGYGYTF,TGTGCCAGCAGTACCACCTCCACAGGGGGCGGCTATGGCTACACCTTC
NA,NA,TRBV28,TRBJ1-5,CASRLGANGQPQHF,TGTGCCAGCCGCCTGGGGGCGAATGGACAGCCCCAGCATTTT
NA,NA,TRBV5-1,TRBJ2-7,CASSAPGAYEQYF,TGCGCCAGCAGCGCACCCGGGGCCTACGAGCAGTACTTC
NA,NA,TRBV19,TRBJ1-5,CASTLTGQVEPQHF,TGTGCCAGTACCCTGACAGGCCAAGTGGAGCCCCAGCATTTT
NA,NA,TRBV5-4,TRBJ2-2,CASSLDWATNTGELFF,TGTGCCAGCAGCTTGGATTGGGCAACGAACACCGGGGAGCTGTTTTTT
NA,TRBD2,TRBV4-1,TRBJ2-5,CASSQVPSGGGRETQYF,TGCGCCAGCAGCCAAGTCCCTAGCGGGGGTGGGCGAGAGACCCAGTACTTC
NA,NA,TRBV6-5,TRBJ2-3,CASSSRVGTDTQYF,TGTGCCAGCAGTTCGCGAGTCGGGACAGATACGCAGTATTTT